This T cell receptor (beta chain) was captured in a study of T cell responses to AZD1222 COVID-19 vaccine. Study in general: Pooled in the analysis were second doses at about 4 or about 12 weeks. Study conclusions and caveats: Only a handful of AZD1222 recipients tested seropositive at baseline. Spike-specific TCR breadth and depth grew following two AZD1222 doses.

Germline lookup yields CDR1 WNHNN and CDR2 SYGVQD (reference sequence). The CDR3 contains 12 residues. Trimming stripped 2 bases from V and 5 bases from J, with 7 bases between. This clone turned up a few times. Antigen: not known. Here immunoSEQ multiplex PCR was the method, and the copy in TCRdb shows in-frame clones only, minus some. Here the sample spans 140,000 or so clones, 92% being singletons. The clonotype originates from an adult in good health. The sequencing used peripheral blood, collected on day 0 of AZD1222 vaccination. The V call is TRBV10-1, the J call TRBJ2-7; possible D gene TRBD2, 6 bases. The CDR3: CASSEPGDEQYF. The DNA for the CDR3 is TGCGCCAGCAGTGAGCCGGGAGACGAGCAGTACTTC.